These T cell receptor beta chains were read from a single sample in a study of blood T cell repertoires in COVID-19. TCRdb keeps only in-frame clones here, not all; method: immunoSEQ multiplex PCR. The sample consists of 270,000 or so clones, approximately 82% of them appearing once. What was sequenced was peripheral blood. All receptors derive from a young woman with acute or convalescent COVID-19. CDR3s include the opening cysteine and the closing phenylalanine or tryptophan. The D gene is left open where the match is weak. Only some rows state a clone size, as once, few, many or a class for expanded clones.

J gene | D gene | clone size | V gene | CDR3 DNA | CDR3 protein
TRBJ2-3 | NA | NA | TRBV30 | TGTGCCTGGAGTGTGGTGAGCGGTGGCACAGATACGCAGTATTTT | CAWSVVSGGTDTQYF
TRBJ2-5 | NA | NA | TRBV2 | TGTGCCAGCAGTACGCGGGAGACCCAGTACTTC | CASSTRETQYF
TRBJ2-7 | NA | NA | TRBV28 | TGTGCCAGCAGTTTAGGCAGGGGTTTTTACTTC | CASSLGRGFYF
TRBJ2-2 | TRBD1 | few | TRBV19 | TGTGCCAGTCGCAACCGGGACAGGGGTACCGGGGAGCTGTTTTTT | CASRNRDRGTGELFF
TRBJ1-1 | TRBD1 | NA | TRBV10-3 | TGTGCCATCAGTAAACAGGGGGCGATGGCTCTTGGCACTGAAGCTTTCTTT | CAISKQGAMALGTEAFF
TRBJ1-2 | TRBD1 | NA | TRBV4-1 | TGCGCCAGCAGCCAAACTCCGGGGACAGGGGGCGAAATTTACTATGGCTACACCTTC | CASSQTPGTGGEIYYGYTF
TRBJ1-1 | NA | NA | TRBV9 | TGTGCCAGCAGCGTAGAGTCAGGGCTGAACACTGAAGCTTTCTTT | CASSVESGLNTEAFF
TRBJ2-7 | TRBD2 | NA | TRBV15 | TGTGCCACCAGCAGCTACCCTTACCAGACTAGCGGGAGGCTAAACTACGAGCAGTACTTC | CATSSYPYQTSGRLNYEQYF
TRBJ2-1 | TRBD1 | NA | TRBV3-1/TRBV3-2 | TGTGCCAGCAGCCAAGATTGGCCGGGACAGGGGGCGGGGAATGAGCAGTTCTTC | CASSQDWPGQGAGNEQFF
TRBJ1-1 | NA | NA | TRBV5-1 | TGCGCCAGCAGCTTGGACCCACAGGGTACGAACACTGAAGCTTTCTTT | CASSLDPQGTNTEAFF
TRBJ1-4 | NA | NA | TRBV7-2 | TGTGCCAGCAGCTTAGTTCGGGAAAAACTGTTTTTT | CASSLVREKLFF
TRBJ2-3 | TRBD1 | NA | TRBV6-2/TRBV6-3 | TGTGCCAGCAGTTACGAACCGGGACAGGGGGCTAGCACAGATACGCAGTATTTT | CASSYEPGQGASTDTQYF
TRBJ2-3 | NA | NA | TRBV5-1 | TGCGCCAGCAGCTTCACAGAGGATACGCAGTATTTT | CASSFTEDTQYF
TRBJ1-1 | NA | once | TRBV11-2 | TGTGCCAGCAGTCTCATTCCAGGGAACACTGAAGCTTTCTTT | CASSLIPGNTEAFF
TRBJ2-2 | TRBD2 | NA | TRBV4-2 | TGTGCCAGCAGCCCCCTGCGGGGGGGAGCCGGGGAGCTGTTTTTT | CASSPLRGGAGELFF
TRBJ1-3 | TRBD1 | NA | TRBV6-6 | TGTGCCAGCAGCGGGGACAGGGGCTCTGGAAACACCATATATTTT | CASSGDRGSGNTIYF
TRBJ1-3 | NA | NA | TRBV27 | TGTGCCAGCAGTTTATCGAGGATTCCTGGAAACACCATATATTTT | CASSLSRIPGNTIYF
TRBJ1-1 | TRBD1 | NA | TRBV7-9 | TGTGCCAGCAGCTTAATGGGACAGAGTAACACTGAAGCTTTCTTT | CASSLMGQSNTEAFF